Listed here are 8 T cell receptor beta chains from one sample, sequenced in a study of T cell responses to AZD1222 COVID-19 vaccine. Sequencing was performed with immunoSEQ multiplex PCR; in TCRdb, only in-frame clones are kept and a portion is missing. Here the sample spans fewer than 110,000 clones, around 92% being singletons. The material was peripheral blood, obtained 28 days after the second AZD1222 dose. Source of these receptors: an adult who received the AZD1222 COVID-19 vaccine.

This chain uses TRBV7-9 with TRBJ1-1; no clear D gene. There are 13 residues in the CDR3. V lost 3 bases, J lost 4 bases, and 9 bases lay in between. CDR1 is SEHNR and CDR2 is FQNEAQ in the germline V gene (reference sequence). CDR3 bases: TGTGCCAGCAGCTTTTCGCCGGGCACTGAAGCTTTCTTT. This codes for CASSFSPGTEAFF.

The chain is built from TRBV5-4 and TRBJ2-6; no clear D. This CDR3 is built from 15 residues. V was clipped by 0 bases and J by 0 bases, with 4 bases between them. Germline CDR1 and CDR2: SGHNT and YYREEE (reference sequence). The CDR3 is CASSLDFSGANVLTF. CDR3 DNA sequence: TGTGCCAGCAGCTTGGATTTCTCTGGGGCCAACGTCCTGACTTTC.

The chain carries TRBV30 and TRBJ1-4; the D gene is possibly TRBD1 (6 bases). CDR3 length: 16 amino acids. Germline CDR1 reads GTSNPN; CDR2 reads SVGIG (reference sequence). The V and J ends lost 0 bases and 3 bases respectively, with 14 bases between them. The CDR3 protein is CAWSVQGGRSNEKLFF. The CDR3, as DNA: TGTGCCTGGAGTGTACAGGGCGGACGATCTAATGAAAAACTGTTTTTT.

This clone showed up just once. V is TRBV5-6 and J is TRBJ2-7; D uncertain. The CDR3 is 16 amino acids. Germline values: CDR1 SGHDT, CDR2 YYEEEE. V lost 2 bases and J lost 0, with 15 bases in between. CDR3 nucleotides: TGTGCCAGCAGCTTTGCAGCGCCTTTTAGCTCCTACGAGCAGTACTTC. It codes for CASSFAAPFSSYEQYF.

This chain joins TRBV6-5 and TRBJ2-6, with TRBD1 matching 8 bases. Germline lookup yields CDR1 MNHEY and CDR2 SVGAGI. V trimming: 6 bases; J trimming: 5 bases; junction bases outside the gene matches: 6. There are 15 residues in the CDR3. In DNA form, the CDR3 reads TGTGCCAGCAGCCGGACAGGGCCTAGGGCCAACGTCCTGACTTTC. Translating it yields CASSRTGPRANVLTF.

CDR3 region: CASSQEKTGWADTQYF. CDR3 bases: TGTGCCAGCAGCCAAGAAAAGACAGGGTGGGCAGATACGCAGTATTTT. This chain joins TRBV4-2 and TRBJ2-3, with 7 positions matching TRBD1. V lost 0 bases to trimming and J lost 4 bases; unmatched junction nucleotides: 7. Germline CDR1 is LGHNA and CDR2 is YNFKEQ. There are 16 residues in the CDR3.

This CDR3 reads CASRSPLRPGGYTF. The DNA for the CDR3 is TGTGCCAGCAGATCTCCCTTGAGACCCGGGGGCTACACCTTC. The J gene is TRBJ1-2, the V gene TRBV25-1; D is uncertain. This CDR3 contains 14 residues. V lost 6 bases, J lost 8 bases, and 19 bases lay in between. Germline values: CDR1 MGHDK, CDR2 SYGVNS.

V is TRBV2 and J is TRBJ1-5, with 7 bases lining up with TRBD1. This CDR3 has 16 amino acids. Germline V gives CDR1 SNHLY, CDR2 FYNNEI. Losses at the gene ends were 4 bases for V and 0 bases for J; bases not matched to a gene: 6. The CDR3 bases are TGTGCCAGCAGTGTGGGGACAGTCTATAGCAATCAGCCCCAGCATTTT. As protein: CASSVGTVYSNQPQHF.